This entry lists 8 T cell receptor beta chains sequenced from one sample in a study of OX40 agonist ivuxolimab in advanced cancers. Sequencing was performed with immunoSEQ multiplex PCR; in TCRdb, only in-frame clones are kept and a portion is missing. The sample lists tens of thousands of clones; about 87% were seen once. Specimen: CD4+ or CD8+ T cells sorted from blood, collected in a trial of the OX40 agonist ivuxolimab. Every receptor here comes from an adult with an advanced solid tumor such as melanoma, head and neck, liver or kidney cancer.

V gene TRBV11-2 combines with J gene TRBJ2-1; no definite D call. CDR1 is SGHAT, CDR2 FQNNGV, per germline. V gave up 5 bases and J gave up 4 bases, with 15 bases separating them. The CDR3 spans 15 residues. For the CDR3, the DNA is TGTGCCAGCAGCCCTTTGGGCCAGCCTTACAATGAGCAGTTCTTC. Amino acids: CASSPLGQPYNEQFF. Variable domain in full (rest from reference TRBV11-2 and TRBJ2-1): EAGVAQSPRYKIIEKRQSVAFWCNPISGHATLYWYQQILGQGPKLLIQFQNNGVVDDSQLPKDRFSAERLKGVDSTLKIQPAKLEDSAVYLCASSPLGQPYNEQFFGPGTRLTVL.

This clone was counted a few times. The V gene is TRBV2, the J gene TRBJ1-4; D gene unclear. Germline CDR1 and CDR2: SNHLY and FYNNEI. The V end was cut by 3 bases, the J end by 5 bases, with 1 base between. The CDR3 extends over 11 amino acids. CDR3 sequence reads: CASSDNEKLFF. CDR3 nucleotide sequence: TGTGCCAGCAGTGACAATGAAAAACTGTTTTTT.

V gene TRBV28 combines with J gene TRBJ1-2, with a tentative D call TRBD1 (6 bases). The CDR3 is 12 amino acids. CDR1 MDHEN and CDR2 SYDVKM come from the germline V gene. V lost 7 bases, J lost 3 bases, and 9 bases lay in between. This CDR3 reads CASNTGYYGYTF. The CDR3 nucleotides read TGTGCCAGCAATACAGGGTACTATGGCTACACCTTC.

The chain couples TRBV7-2 to TRBJ1-3; 7 bases agree with TRBD1. The CDR3 length is 16 residues. V gave up 6 bases and J gave up 7 bases; unmatched junction bases: 15. Germline assignment: CDR1 SGHTA and CDR2 FQGNSA. CDR3 region: CASSSSRDSLRNTIYF. The CDR3 nucleotides are TGTGCCAGCAGTTCCTCTCGGGACAGCCTTAGGAACACCATATATTTT.

J is TRBJ2-7 and V is TRBV6-5; TRBD2 matches 8 bases. The CDR3 extends over 14 amino acids. The ends lost 2 bases at V and 5 bases at J; junction bases unmatched: 5. Looked up from germline, CDR1 is MNHEY and CDR2 is SVGAGI. This CDR3 is CASSYSGREDEQYF. In DNA, the CDR3 is TGTGCCAGCAGTTACAGCGGGAGAGAGGACGAGCAGTACTTC.

The chain couples TRBV2 to TRBJ2-3; the match to TRBD2 covers 9 bases. The germline gives CDR1 SNHLY, CDR2 FYNNEI. CDR3 size: 16 residues. V lost 6 bases to trimming and J lost 0 bases; unmatched junction nucleotides: 7. The CDR3 loop reads CASRSTSGASTDTQYF. The CDR3 DNA reads as TGTGCCAGCAGATCGACTAGCGGAGCTAGCACAGATACGCAGTATTTT.

This clone occurred once. This chain links TRBV18 with TRBJ2-1; D gene unclear. The CDR3 covers 14 residues. Germline CDR1 and CDR2: KGHSH and LQKENI. V was trimmed by 5 bases and J by 2 bases, leaving 10 bases between them. CDR3 in DNA: TGTGCCAGCTCAGACACTGAGACCTACAATGAGCAGTTCTTC. Translated, it gives CASSDTETYNEQFF.

The CDR3 region is CAWREPPRAEQFF. The CDR3, as DNA: TGTGCCTGGAGGGAGCCCCCCCGGGCGGAGCAGTTCTTC. The rearrangement joins TRBV30 to TRBJ2-1; D call uncertain. The V gene's germline CDR1 is GTSNPN and CDR2 SVGIG (reference sequence). Between the trimmed V and J ends, which lost 3 bases and 10 bases, there was a span of 16 bases. This CDR3 contains 13 residues.